This passage covers 29 T cell receptor beta chains from one sample sequenced in a study of shared clonotypes between healthy human individuals. Only in-frame clones appear in the TCRdb table, and some are missing; sequencing was by immunoSEQ multiplex PCR. This sample has 2 million to 3 million clones, with over 85% found just once. Sample: naive CD4+ T cells from PBMCs. This sample's subset: CD45RA+ positively selected. The receptors stem from a man younger than 35 in good health. Some clones in this sample may be carry-over from other donors' samples.

The V gene is TRBV5-4, the J gene TRBJ2-2, with D maybe TRBD1 (5 bases). The V and J ends lost 4 bases and 3 bases respectively, with 13 bases between them. The CDR3 loop spans 15 amino acids. From germline, CDR1 is SGHNT and CDR2 YYREEE (reference sequence). DNA for the CDR3: TGTGCCAGCAGCCCCAGGGCAGGAGACACCGGGGAGCTGTTTTTT. Translation gives CASSPRAGDTGELFF. Complete variable domain (other parts from reference TRBV5-4 and TRBJ2-2): ETGVTQSPTHLIKTRGQQVTLRCSSQSGHNTVSWYQQALGQGPQFIFQYYREEENGRGNFPPRFSGLQFPNYSSELNVNALELDDSALYLCASSPRAGDTGELFFGEGSRLTVL.

The chain recombines TRBV5-1 with TRBJ2-1; 10 bases map to TRBD2. Germline V gene data show CDR1 as SGHRS and CDR2 as YFSETQ. The V and J ends lost 2 bases and 10 bases, in that order; junction bases with no gene match: 9. The CDR3 contains 15 residues. CDR3 DNA sequence: TGCGCCAGCAGCTTAACAGCGGGAGGGCCCGCGGAGCAGTTCTTC. This gives the protein CASSLTAGGPAEQFF. The variable domain in full, completed from reference TRBV5-1 and TRBJ2-1, reads KAGVTQTPRYLIKTRGQQVTLSCSPISGHRSVSWYQQTPGQGLQFLFEYFSETQRNKGNFPGRFSGRQFSNSRSEMNVSTLELGDSALYLCASSLTAGGPAEQFFGPGTRLTVL.

V gene TRBV7-2 combines with J gene TRBJ2-5; D gene unclear. From germline, CDR1 is SGHTA and CDR2 FQGNSA. CDR3 length: 15 residues. Trimming pared 5 bases from V and 2 bases from J, leaving 15 bases between. In DNA, the CDR3 is TGTGCCAGCAGCGCCACCAATCTAGGGCAAGAGACCCAGTACTTC. Amino acids: CASSATNLGQETQYF.

The chain combines TRBV7-3 with TRBJ2-3, with 12 bases that match TRBD1. Germline-derived CDR1 and CDR2 are SGHTA and FQGTGA. With 3 bases clipped from V and 6 bases from J, the junction kept 10 bases outside the gene matches. The CDR3 extends over 17 amino acids. CDR3 coding DNA: TGTGCCAGCAGCTTCTATCCGGGACAGGGGGCCAAGGATACGCAGTATTTT. It translates to CASSFYPGQGAKDTQYF. The entire variable domain, with the rest obtained from reference TRBV7-3 and TRBJ2-3, is as follows: GAGVSQTPSNKVTEKGKYVELRCDPISGHTALYWYRQSLGQGPEFLIYFQGTGAADDSGLPNDRFFAVRPEGSVSTLKIQRTERGDSAVYLCASSFYPGQGAKDTQYFGPGTRLTVL.

CDR3 in amino acids: CSVAVSRNTEAFF. CDR3 nucleotide sequence: TGCAGCGTTGCGGTCAGCCGGAACACTGAAGCTTTCTTT. The chain joins TRBV29-1 to TRBJ1-1, with D uncertain. Germline CDR1 SQVTM, CDR2 ANQGSEA. This CDR3 comprises 13 residues. V was clipped by 4 bases and J by 1 base, with 10 bases between them. Supplemented by reference TRBV29-1 and TRBJ1-1, the full variable domain reads SAVISQKPSRDICQRGTSLTIQCQVDSQVTMMFWYRQQPGQSLTLIATANQGSEATYESGFVIDKFPISRPNLTFSTLTVSNMSPEDSSIYLCSVAVSRNTEAFFGQGTRLTVV.

This rearrangement joins TRBV18 to TRBJ2-2; TRBD2 matches at 13 bases. The CDR3 runs 18 residues. Germline CDR1 reads KGHSH; CDR2 reads LQKENI. The V gene end was trimmed by 4 bases and the J gene end by 1 base; junction bases not matched to a gene: 6. CDR3 in amino acids: CASSHLRLAGGNTGELFF. In DNA, the CDR3 is TGTGCCAGCTCACACCTCCGACTAGCGGGAGGGAACACCGGGGAGCTGTTTTTT.

The chain uses TRBV27 and TRBJ2-7; tentatively, D is TRBD2 (6 bases). V shed 6 bases and J shed 0 bases, with 15 bases lying between them. Germline V lookup: CDR1 MNHEY, CDR2 SMNVEV (reference sequence). CDR3 length: 15 residues. The CDR3 DNA sequence: TGTGCCAGCAGCTCTTCTAGCGTGAGCTCCTACGAGCAGTACTTC. Its translation is CASSSSSVSSYEQYF.

This rearrangement joins TRBV6-5 to TRBJ2-5, with D maybe TRBD1 (6 bases). CDR3 size: 13 residues. Germline CDR1 MNHEY, CDR2 SVGAGI. The germline V and J ends were trimmed by 8 bases and 4 bases, with 14 bases remaining between them. The CDR3 DNA reads as TGTGCCAGCGCATCGCAGGGGAGAGAGACCCAGTACTTC. Its protein product is CASASQGRETQYF.

The V gene is TRBV28, the J gene TRBJ1-2; D perhaps matches TRBD1 (6 bases). In germline, CDR1 is MDHEN, CDR2 SYDVKM. CDR3 size: 14 residues. V shed 2 bases and J shed 3 bases, with 10 bases lying between them. The CDR3, as DNA: TGTGCCAGCAGTTTAAGACAGGCCGACTATGGCTACACCTTC. It codes for CASSLRQADYGYTF.

CDR3 DNA sequence: TGTGCCAGCTCACCAACGGTAGCGGGAGAGGGGGATACGCAGTATTTT. It translates to CASSPTVAGEGDTQYF. V and J are TRBV18 and TRBJ2-3; 9 bases align to TRBD2. V was clipped by 2 bases and J by 6 bases; unmatched bases: 9. The CDR3 runs to 16 residues. Per the germline V gene, CDR1 is KGHSH and CDR2 is LQKENI.

The V call is TRBV6-1, the J call TRBJ1-1; D is unresolved. In germline, CDR1 is MNHNS, CDR2 SASEGT. Between the trimmed V and J ends, which lost 2 bases and 5 bases, there was a span of 9 bases. There are 13 residues in the CDR3. The CDR3: CASSESRETEAFF. The CDR3, as DNA: TGTGCCAGCAGTGAAAGTAGGGAAACTGAAGCTTTCTTT.

The CDR3 spells CASSAQPMNTEAFF. DNA of the CDR3: TGTGCCAGCAGTGCACAGCCGATGAACACTGAAGCTTTCTTT. The rearrangement uses TRBV7-8 and TRBJ1-1, with D uncertain. Germline lookup yields CDR1 SGHVS and CDR2 FQNEAQ. CDR3 length equals 14 residues. V dropped 6 bases and J dropped 0 bases, with 11 bases sitting between them.

V is TRBV10-3 and J is TRBJ2-1; 10 bases are a match to TRBD2. Germline V gene lookup returns CDR1 ENHRY and CDR2 SYGVKD. The CDR3 sequence is 17 residues long. V shed 0 bases and J 3 bases; nucleotides not matched to a gene: 5. CDR3 sequence reads: CAISESASGSNYNEQFF. DNA for the CDR3: TGTGCCATCAGTGAGTCAGCTAGCGGGAGCAACTACAATGAGCAGTTCTTC.

This chain links TRBV19 with TRBJ1-5; a possible D gene is TRBD1 (6 bases). V was clipped by 3 bases and J by 4 bases, with 13 bases between them. CDR1 and CDR2 (germline): LNHDA, SQIVND (reference sequence). The CDR3 has 15 residues. The CDR3 loop reads CASSIRGADNQPQHF. The CDR3 DNA reads TGTGCCAGTAGTATCCGGGGGGCCGATAATCAGCCCCAGCATTTT.

In its sample, this clone was seen once. V is TRBV4-1 and J is TRBJ2-5, with D uncertain. This CDR3 has 14 residues. Germline values: CDR1 MGHRA, CDR2 YSYEKL. Trimming left V 4 bases short and J 11 bases short, with 20 bases between. The CDR3 loop reads CASSPGLSRSGQYF. The CDR3 coding sequence is TGCGCCAGCAGCCCCGGTTTGAGCAGATCCGGGCAGTACTTC.

The rearrangement joins TRBV27 to TRBJ2-1, with D possibly TRBD2 on 6 matching bases. Trimming stripped 5 bases from V and 0 bases from J, with 17 bases between. Germline values: CDR1 MNHEY, CDR2 SMNVEV (reference sequence). The CDR3 covers 17 residues. CDR3 DNA: TGTGCCAGCAGTCCCACCGTGGGGGGAAGCTCCTACAATGAGCAGTTCTTC. Its protein is CASSPTVGGSSYNEQFF.

Worth noting for this clone: Other DNA sequences from this sample encode an identical CDR3 as well. V usage is TRBV5-1 and J usage is TRBJ1-6; 9 bases are shared with TRBD1. The germline V gene encodes CDR1 SGHRS and CDR2 YFSETQ. Unmatched junction bases numbered 3, after V lost 4 bases and J lost 7 bases. CDR3 size: 14 residues. In nucleotides, the CDR3 is TGCGCCAGCAGCGCGGGACAGGGCAATTCACCCCTCCACTTT. It codes for CASSAGQGNSPLHF.

This sequence joins TRBV28 and TRBJ2-1; 7 positions match TRBD2. The CDR3 consists of 15 residues. J lost 4 bases, V lost 4 bases, and 7 bases had no gene match. Germline-derived CDR1 and CDR2 are MDHEN and SYDVKM. In DNA, the CDR3 is TGTGCCAGCAGTTCCCCAGCGGGACGTTACAATGAGCAGTTCTTC. This gives the protein CASSSPAGRYNEQFF.

The genes are TRBV2 and TRBJ1-6; the D gene is possibly TRBD1 (5 bases). From germline, CDR1 is SNHLY and CDR2 FYNNEI. This CDR3 spans 15 amino acids. V dropped 0 bases and J dropped 9 bases, with 12 bases sitting between them. The CDR3 sequence is CASSEASGVGSPLHF. The CDR3 nucleotides are TGTGCCAGCAGTGAAGCGTCGGGGGTCGGTTCACCCCTCCACTTT. The full variable domain, with the rest looked up from reference TRBV2 and TRBJ1-6, is EPEVTQTPSHQVTQMGQEVILRCVPISNHLYFYWYRQILGQKVEFLVSFYNNEISEKSEIFDDQFSVERPDGSNFTLKIRSTKLEDSAMYFCASSEASGVGSPLHFGNGTRLTVT.

V is TRBV28 and J is TRBJ1-2; 12 nucleotides line up with TRBD1. V gave up 6 bases and J gave up 4 bases; unmatched junction bases: 9. CDR3 length: 16 amino acids. The V gene's germline CDR1 is MDHEN and CDR2 SYDVKM. The CDR3 spells CASSVIPGQGAYGYTF. CDR3 DNA: TGTGCCAGCAGCGTAATACCGGGACAGGGGGCCTATGGCTACACCTTC.

This chain links TRBV14 with TRBJ2-2; no firm D call. This CDR3 has 16 residues. Trimming took off 4 bases at V and 0 bases at J, with 12 bases between the two ends. The germline V gene encodes CDR1 SGHDN and CDR2 FVKESK. The CDR3 here is CASSPPGGANTGELFF. The CDR3 DNA reads as TGTGCCAGCAGCCCCCCGGGCGGAGCGAACACCGGGGAGCTGTTTTTT. Drawing the rest from reference TRBV14 and TRBJ2-2, the complete variable domain is EAGVTQFPSHSVIEKGQTVTLRCDPISGHDNLYWYRRVMGKEIKFLLHFVKESKQDESGMPNNRFLAERTGGTYSTLKVQPAELEDSGVYFCASSPPGGANTGELFFGEGSRLTVL.

This clone has more than one count but fewer than ten. The J gene is TRBJ1-2, the V gene TRBV7-9; D is ambiguous. The CDR3 has 12 residues. The V gene's germline CDR1 is SEHNR and CDR2 FQNEAQ (reference sequence). The germline V and J ends were trimmed by 1 base and 8 bases, with 8 bases remaining between them. CDR3 protein: CASSLDVRGYTF. The CDR3 region has the DNA TGTGCCAGCAGCTTAGATGTAAGGGGCTACACCTTC.

The chain links TRBV12-5 to TRBJ2-1; unclear D gene. Germline CDR1 is LGHNT and CDR2 is FRNRAP. CDR3 length equals 13 residues. The germline V and J ends were trimmed by 4 bases and 8 bases, with 12 bases remaining between them. CDR3 protein: CASGSSHPDEQFF. CDR3 DNA: TGTGCTAGTGGTTCGAGCCATCCGGATGAGCAGTTCTTC.

The CDR3 nucleotides are TGTGCCAGCAGCTTAGCTCGCGGAATTGAAGCTTTCTTT. Protein product: CASSLARGIEAFF. The chain is built from TRBV7-2 and TRBJ1-1; D remains ambiguous. This CDR3 has 13 residues. Germline lookup yields CDR1 SGHTA and CDR2 FQGNSA. The V end lost 0 bases, the J end lost 7 bases, and 9 bases lay between the germline ends.

This clone was seen a single time. The rearrangement uses TRBV5-1 and TRBJ2-1; TRBD1 aligns across 9 bases. V was pared by 5 bases and J by 7 bases, with 4 bases of the junction left unmatched. CDR3 length: 13 residues. CDR1 is SGHRS, CDR2 YFSETQ, per germline. This CDR3 reads CASRQDRGNEQFF. Here the CDR3 DNA reads TGCGCCAGCAGACAGGACAGGGGTAATGAGCAGTTCTTC. Based on the CDR3 plus reference TRBV5-1 and TRBJ2-1, the full variable domain is KAGVTQTPRYLIKTRGQQVTLSCSPISGHRSVSWYQQTPGQGLQFLFEYFSETQRNKGNFPGRFSGRQFSNSRSEMNVSTLELGDSALYLCASRQDRGNEQFFGPGTRLTVL.

The chain recombines TRBV7-8 with TRBJ2-7, with 9 nucleotides matching TRBD2. The CDR3 runs to 15 residues. V was clipped by 6 bases and J by 0 bases; unmatched bases: 6. CDR1 SGHVS and CDR2 FQNEAQ come from the germline V gene. The CDR3 bases are TGTGCCAGCAGGCCTTTAGCGGGGGCCTCCTACGAGCAGTACTTC. This codes for CASRPLAGASYEQYF.

This rearrangement joins TRBV2 to TRBJ2-1; 7 nucleotides align to TRBD1. With V trimmed by 7 bases and J by 7 bases, 13 bases remained unmatched. CDR1 is SNHLY and CDR2 is FYNNEI in the germline V gene. CDR3 length equals 15 residues. CDR3 nucleotide sequence: TGTGCCAGCACGCGCCGGCCACTACAGGGGAATGAGCAGTTCTTC. It translates to CASTRRPLQGNEQFF. Using reference TRBV2 and TRBJ2-1 for the parts outside the CDR3, the full variable domain is EPEVTQTPSHQVTQMGQEVILRCVPISNHLYFYWYRQILGQKVEFLVSFYNNEISEKSEIFDDQFSVERPDGSNFTLKIRSTKLEDSAMYFCASTRRPLQGNEQFFGPGTRLTVL.

The V call is TRBV5-1, the J call TRBJ2-3, with D unresolved. The germline CDR1 and CDR2 sequences are SGHRS and YFSETQ. Between the trimmed V and J ends, which lost 4 bases and 2 bases, there was a span of 14 bases. The length of the CDR3 is 15 residues. CDR3 DNA sequence: TGCGCCAGCAGCCCAGAATTTTATTACACAGATACGCAGTATTTT. Translation: CASSPEFYYTDTQYF.

The chain has TRBV28 and TRBJ2-3, with 11 bases identical to TRBD2. Germline values: CDR1 MDHEN, CDR2 SYDVKM. J gave up 4 bases and V 4 bases, and 13 bases lay outside the gene matches. This CDR3 region has 18 residues. The CDR3 spells CASSSPGLAAGGPDTQYF. The CDR3 bases are TGTGCCAGCAGTTCCCCGGGACTAGCGGCCGGGGGGCCAGATACGCAGTATTTT.